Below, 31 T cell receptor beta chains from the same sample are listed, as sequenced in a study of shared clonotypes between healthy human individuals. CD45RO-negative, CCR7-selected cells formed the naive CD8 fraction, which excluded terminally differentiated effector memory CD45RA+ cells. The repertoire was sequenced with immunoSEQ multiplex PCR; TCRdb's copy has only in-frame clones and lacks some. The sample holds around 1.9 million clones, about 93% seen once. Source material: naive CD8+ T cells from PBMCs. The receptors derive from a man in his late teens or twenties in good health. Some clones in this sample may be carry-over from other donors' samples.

CDR3 in amino acids: CASSLGGPHNNYGYTF. CDR3 nucleotides: TGTGCCAGCAGTTTAGGGGGGCCGCACAACAACTATGGCTACACCTTC. The chain uses TRBV27 and TRBJ1-2, with a weak D call TRBD1 (6 bases). Germline-derived CDR1 and CDR2 are MNHEY and SMNVEV (reference sequence). The CDR3 consists of 16 residues. V gave up 2 bases and J gave up 2 bases, with 15 bases separating them.

The CDR3 protein is CASSELGGTYEQYF. CDR3 coding DNA: TGTGCCAGCAGCGAGCTGGGCGGGACCTACGAGCAGTACTTC. The genes are TRBV27 and TRBJ2-7; perhaps TRBD2 as D (6 bases). The CDR3 is 14 residues long. The V end lost 6 bases, the J end lost 2 bases, and 14 bases lay between the germline ends. Germline assignment: CDR1 MNHEY and CDR2 SMNVEV (reference sequence).

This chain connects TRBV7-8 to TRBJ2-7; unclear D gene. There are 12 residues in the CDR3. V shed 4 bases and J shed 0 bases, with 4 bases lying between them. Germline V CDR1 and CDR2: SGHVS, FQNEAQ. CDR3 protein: CASSSHSYEQYF. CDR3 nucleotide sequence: TGTGCCAGCAGCTCGCACTCCTACGAGCAGTACTTC.

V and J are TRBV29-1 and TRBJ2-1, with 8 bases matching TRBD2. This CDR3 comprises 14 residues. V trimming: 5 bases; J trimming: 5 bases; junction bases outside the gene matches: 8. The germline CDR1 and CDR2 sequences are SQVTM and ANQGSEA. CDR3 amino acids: CSVRGGRFNNEQFF. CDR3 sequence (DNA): TGCAGCGTTCGGGGCGGGAGGTTCAACAATGAGCAGTTCTTC.

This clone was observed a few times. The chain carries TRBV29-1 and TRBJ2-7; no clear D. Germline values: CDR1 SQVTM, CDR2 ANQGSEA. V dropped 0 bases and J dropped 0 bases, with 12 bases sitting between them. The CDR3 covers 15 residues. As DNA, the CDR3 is TGCAGCGTTGAAGATCCGGAAGGAAGCTCCTACGAGCAGTACTTC. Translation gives CSVEDPEGSSYEQYF.

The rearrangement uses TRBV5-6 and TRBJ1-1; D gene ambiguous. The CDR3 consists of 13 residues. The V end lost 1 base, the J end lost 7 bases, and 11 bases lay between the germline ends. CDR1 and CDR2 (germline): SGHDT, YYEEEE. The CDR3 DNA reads TGTGCCAGCAGCTTGAGTCGGGCGGGTGAAGCTTTCTTT. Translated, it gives CASSLSRAGEAFF.

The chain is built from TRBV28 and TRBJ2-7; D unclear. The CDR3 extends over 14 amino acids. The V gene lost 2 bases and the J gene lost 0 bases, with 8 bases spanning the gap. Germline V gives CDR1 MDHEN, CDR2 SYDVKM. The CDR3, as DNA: TGTGCCAGCAGTTTACTCCAGAGCTCCTACGAGCAGTACTTC. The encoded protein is CASSLLQSSYEQYF.

In nucleotides, the CDR3 is TGTGCCAGCAGTTTATTAACACTTCTCAATGAGCAGTTCTTC. This codes for CASSLLTLLNEQFF. The rearrangement joins TRBV28 to TRBJ2-1; D is ambiguous. Germline loops: CDR1 MDHEN, CDR2 SYDVKM. This CDR3 spans 14 amino acids. Trimming shortened V by 1 base and J by 6 bases, and 10 bases separated the two germline ends.

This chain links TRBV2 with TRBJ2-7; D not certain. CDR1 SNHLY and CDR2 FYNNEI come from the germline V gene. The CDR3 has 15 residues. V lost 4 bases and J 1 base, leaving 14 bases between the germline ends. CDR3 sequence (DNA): TGTGCCAGCAGTGCTTTTCGAAGGGCGTCCTACGAGCAGTACTTC. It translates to CASSAFRRASYEQYF.

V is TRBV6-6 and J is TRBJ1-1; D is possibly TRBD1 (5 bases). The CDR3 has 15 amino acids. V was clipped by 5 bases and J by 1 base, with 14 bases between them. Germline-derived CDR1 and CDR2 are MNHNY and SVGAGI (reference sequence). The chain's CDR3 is CASSPWTGTNTEAFF. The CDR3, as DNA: TGTGCCAGCAGTCCATGGACCGGGACGAACACTGAAGCTTTCTTT.

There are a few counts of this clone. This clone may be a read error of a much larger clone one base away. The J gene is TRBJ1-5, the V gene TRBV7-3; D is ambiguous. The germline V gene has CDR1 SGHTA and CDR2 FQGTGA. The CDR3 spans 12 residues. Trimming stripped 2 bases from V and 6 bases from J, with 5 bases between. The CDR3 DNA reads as TGTGCCAGCAGCTTAGTTGGTCAGCCCCAGCATTTT. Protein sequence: CASSLVGQPQHF.

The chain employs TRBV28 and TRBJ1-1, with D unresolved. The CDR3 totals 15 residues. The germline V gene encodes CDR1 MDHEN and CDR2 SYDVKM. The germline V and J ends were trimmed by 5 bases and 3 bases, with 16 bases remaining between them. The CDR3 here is CASSLDPGRYTEAFF. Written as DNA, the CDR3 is TGTGCCAGCAGTCTTGATCCGGGAAGGTACACTGAAGCTTTCTTT.

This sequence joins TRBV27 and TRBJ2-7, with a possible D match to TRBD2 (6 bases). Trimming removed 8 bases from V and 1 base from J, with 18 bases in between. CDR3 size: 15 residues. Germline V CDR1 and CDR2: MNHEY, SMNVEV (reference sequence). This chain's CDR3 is CASRFSGVPSYEQYF. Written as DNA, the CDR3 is TGTGCCAGCCGATTTTCGGGAGTCCCATCCTACGAGCAGTACTTC.

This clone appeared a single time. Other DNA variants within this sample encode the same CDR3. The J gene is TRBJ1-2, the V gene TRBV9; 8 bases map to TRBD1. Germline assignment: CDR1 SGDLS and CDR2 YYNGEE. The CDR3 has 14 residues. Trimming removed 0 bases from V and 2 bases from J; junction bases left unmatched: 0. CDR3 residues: CASSVDRGNYGYTF. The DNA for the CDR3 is TGTGCCAGCAGCGTAGACAGGGGGAACTATGGCTACACCTTC.

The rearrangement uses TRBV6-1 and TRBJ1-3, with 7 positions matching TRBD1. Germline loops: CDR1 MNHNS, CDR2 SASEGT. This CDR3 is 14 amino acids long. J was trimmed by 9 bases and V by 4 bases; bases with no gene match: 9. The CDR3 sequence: CASSVLDRTGTIYF. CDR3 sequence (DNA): TGTGCCAGCAGTGTACTGGACAGGACTGGCACCATATATTTT.

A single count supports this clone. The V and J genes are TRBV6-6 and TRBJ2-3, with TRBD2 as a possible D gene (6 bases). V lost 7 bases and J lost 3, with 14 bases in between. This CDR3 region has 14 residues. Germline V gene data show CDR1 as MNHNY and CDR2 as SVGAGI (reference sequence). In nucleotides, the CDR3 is TGTGCCAGCAATCCGCCGGGAGCGACAGATACGCAGTATTTT. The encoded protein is CASNPPGATDTQYF.

The CDR3 reads CASSPRQPTYEQYF. CDR3 DNA sequence: TGTGCCAGCAGCCCGCGGCAGCCTACCTACGAGCAGTACTTC. The rearrangement uses TRBV5-6 and TRBJ2-5, with no clear D. The J call is in doubt because the DNA end fits TRBJ2-7 better. Germline CDR1 and CDR2: SGHDT and YYEEEE. CDR3 size: 14 residues.

The chain's CDR3 is CASSPDREGYTEAFF. CDR3 DNA: TGTGCCAGTAGCCCCGACAGGGAAGGATACACTGAAGCTTTCTTT. V and J are TRBV19 and TRBJ1-1; TRBD1 agrees at 7 bases. V dropped 6 bases and J dropped 3; count of bases not matched to a gene: 10. There are 15 residues in the CDR3. The germline CDR1 and CDR2 sequences are LNHDA and SQIVND (reference sequence). The variable domain in full, completed from reference TRBV19 and TRBJ1-1, reads DGGITQSPKYLFRKEGQNVTLSCEQNLNHDAMYWYRQDPGQGLRLIYYSQIVNDFQKGDIAEGYSVSREKKESFPLTVTSAQKNPTAFYLCASSPDREGYTEAFFGQGTRLTVV.

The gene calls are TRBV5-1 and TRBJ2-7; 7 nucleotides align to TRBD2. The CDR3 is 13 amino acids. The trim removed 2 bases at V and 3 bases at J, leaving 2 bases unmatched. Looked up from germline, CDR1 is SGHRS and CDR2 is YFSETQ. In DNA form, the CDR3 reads TGCGCCAGCAGCTTTGGGGGGGACTACGAGCAGTACTTC. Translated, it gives CASSFGGDYEQYF.

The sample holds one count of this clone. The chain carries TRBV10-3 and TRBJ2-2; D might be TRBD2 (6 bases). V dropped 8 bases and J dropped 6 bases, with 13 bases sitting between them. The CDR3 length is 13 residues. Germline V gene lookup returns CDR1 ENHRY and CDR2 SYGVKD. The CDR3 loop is CAILAGFPGELFF. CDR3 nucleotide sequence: TGTGCCATCCTCGCGGGATTCCCCGGGGAGCTGTTTTTT.

CDR3 bases: TGTGCCAGCAGTTTGTTTGGGGAGGCAGATACGCAGTATTTT. Its translation is CASSLFGEADTQYF. The chain carries TRBV28 and TRBJ2-3; TRBD2 might be the D (6 bases). The CDR3 covers 14 residues. Per the germline V gene, CDR1 is MDHEN and CDR2 is SYDVKM. Trimming took 3 bases from V and 4 from J, leaving 11 bases between them. The complete variable domain, with remaining parts taken from reference TRBV28 and TRBJ2-3, reads DVKVTQSSRYLVKRTGEKVFLECVQDMDHENMFWYRQDPGLGLRLIYFSYDVKMKEKGDIPEGYSVSREKKERFSLILESASTNQTSMYLCASSLFGEADTQYFGPGTRLTVL.

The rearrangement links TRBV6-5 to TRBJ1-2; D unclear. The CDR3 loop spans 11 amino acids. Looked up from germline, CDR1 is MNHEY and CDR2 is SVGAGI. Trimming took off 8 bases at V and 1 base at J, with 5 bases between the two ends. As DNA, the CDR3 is TGTGCCAGCGGGATTAACTATGGCTACACCTTC. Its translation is CASGINYGYTF.

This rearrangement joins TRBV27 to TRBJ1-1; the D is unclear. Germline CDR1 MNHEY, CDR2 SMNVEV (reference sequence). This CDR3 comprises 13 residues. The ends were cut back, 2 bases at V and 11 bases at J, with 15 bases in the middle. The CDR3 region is CASSLEDGLAAFF. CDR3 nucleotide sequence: TGTGCCAGCAGTTTAGAGGACGGCCTGGCCGCTTTCTTT.

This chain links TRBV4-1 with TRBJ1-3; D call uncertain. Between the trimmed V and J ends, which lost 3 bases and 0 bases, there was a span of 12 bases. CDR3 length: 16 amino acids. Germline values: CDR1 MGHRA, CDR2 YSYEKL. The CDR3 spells CASSHVRRSSGNTIYF. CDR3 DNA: TGCGCCAGCAGCCATGTCCGACGGAGCTCTGGAAACACCATATATTTT.

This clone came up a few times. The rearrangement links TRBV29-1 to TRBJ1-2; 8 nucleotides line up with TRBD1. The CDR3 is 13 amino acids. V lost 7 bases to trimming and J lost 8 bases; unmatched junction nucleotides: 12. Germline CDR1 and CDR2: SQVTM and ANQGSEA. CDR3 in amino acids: CSAVDRVTGGYTF. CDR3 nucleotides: TGCAGCGCGGTGGACAGGGTAACGGGGGGCTACACCTTC.

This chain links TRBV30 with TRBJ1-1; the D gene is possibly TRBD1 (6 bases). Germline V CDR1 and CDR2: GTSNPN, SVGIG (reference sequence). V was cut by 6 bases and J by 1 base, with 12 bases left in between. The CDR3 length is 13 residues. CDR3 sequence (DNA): TGTGCCTGTATGACAGGCAGGAACACTGAAGCTTTCTTT. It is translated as CACMTGRNTEAFF.

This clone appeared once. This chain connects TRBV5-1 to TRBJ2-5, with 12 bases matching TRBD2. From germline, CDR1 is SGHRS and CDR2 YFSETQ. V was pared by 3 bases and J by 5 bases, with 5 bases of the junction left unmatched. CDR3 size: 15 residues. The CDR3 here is CASSSTSGSLETQYF. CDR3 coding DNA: TGCGCCAGCAGCTCGACTAGCGGGAGCTTGGAGACCCAGTACTTC.

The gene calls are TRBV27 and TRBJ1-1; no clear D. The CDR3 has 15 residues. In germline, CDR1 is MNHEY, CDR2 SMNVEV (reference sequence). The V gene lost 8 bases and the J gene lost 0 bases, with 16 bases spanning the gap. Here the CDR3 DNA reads TGTGCCAGCGTCCTCTCCGCGGGGATGAACACTGAAGCTTTCTTT. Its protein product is CASVLSAGMNTEAFF.

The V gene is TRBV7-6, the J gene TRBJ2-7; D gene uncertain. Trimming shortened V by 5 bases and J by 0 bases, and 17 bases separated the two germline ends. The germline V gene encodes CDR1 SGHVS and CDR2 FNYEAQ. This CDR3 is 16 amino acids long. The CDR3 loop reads CASSTRPSSHSYEQYF. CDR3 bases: TGTGCCAGCAGCACGCGCCCCTCCAGCCACTCCTACGAGCAGTACTTC.

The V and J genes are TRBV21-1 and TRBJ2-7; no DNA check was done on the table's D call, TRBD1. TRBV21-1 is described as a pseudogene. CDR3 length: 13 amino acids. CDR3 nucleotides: TGTGCCAGCAGGCTTACAGGGATACCCGAGCAGTACTTC. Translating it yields CASRLTGIPEQYF.

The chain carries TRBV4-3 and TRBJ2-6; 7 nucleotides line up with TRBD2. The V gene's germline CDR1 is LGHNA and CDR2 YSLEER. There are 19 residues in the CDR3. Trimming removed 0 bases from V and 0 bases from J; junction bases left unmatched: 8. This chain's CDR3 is CASSQEFGTTVSGANVLTF. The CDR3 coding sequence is TGCGCCAGCAGCCAAGAATTCGGGACTACAGTCTCTGGGGCCAACGTCCTGACTTTC.